These T cell receptor beta chains were read from a single sample in a study of blood T cell repertoires in COVID-19. Generated by immunoSEQ multiplex PCR, the TCRdb table keeps only in-frame clones and is missing some. This table has 220,000 or so clones, over 80% appearing once. What was sequenced was PBMCs or T cells enriched from blood (not recorded which). The receptors were sampled from a woman aged 35 to 49 who had recovered from COVID-19. The CDR3 runs from the conserved cysteine through the conserved F or W. D genes are given only for firm matches. Size is omitted from some rows. Given values are once, few, many or a class for expanded clones.

D: -
J: TRBJ1-5
size: -
V: TRBV28
length: 15
DNA: TGTGCCAGCACACCGGGGGTCCAAGGCAATCAGCCCCAGCATTTT
CDR3: CASTPGVQGNQPQHF

D: TRBD2
J: TRBJ2-1
size: -
V: TRBV29-1
length: 13
DNA: TGCAGCTTAGGGACTAGCGGGGACAATGAGCAGTTCTTC
CDR3: CSLGTSGDNEQFF

D: -
J: TRBJ2-1
size: few
V: TRBV6-1
length: 15
DNA: TGTGCCAGCAGTGAAATAGCGGATACCTACAATGAGCAGTTCTTC
CDR3: CASSEIADTYNEQFF

D: TRBD2
J: TRBJ2-2
size: -
V: TRBV7-2
length: 15
DNA: TGTGCCAGCAACACGCGGGAGGTCCCAACCGGGGAGCTGTTTTTT
CDR3: CASNTREVPTGELFF

D: -
J: TRBJ2-2
size: -
V: TRBV18
length: 13
DNA: TGTGCCAGCTCACTTGGAGAGGGCGGGGAGCTGTTTTTT
CDR3: CASSLGEGGELFF

D: TRBD1
J: TRBJ2-2
size: -
V: TRBV10-3
length: 15
DNA: TGTGCCATCAGTGAAAGGGGGCGGGACACCGGGGAGCTGTTTTTT
CDR3: CAISERGRDTGELFF

D: TRBD2
J: TRBJ2-1
size: -
V: TRBV3-1/TRBV3-2
length: 13
DNA: TGTGCCAGCAGCCCCGGGAGGGCCGGTGAGCAGTTCTTC
CDR3: CASSPGRAGEQFF

D: TRBD1
J: TRBJ2-7
size: -
V: TRBV7-3
length: 14
DNA: TGTGCCAGCAGCTTAACGGGACAGGGTAACGAGCAGTACTTC
CDR3: CASSLTGQGNEQYF

D: -
J: TRBJ2-2
size: -
V: TRBV27
length: 13
DNA: TGTGCCAGCAGTTTATACCGAGCCGGGGAGCTGTTTTTT
CDR3: CASSLYRAGELFF

D: TRBD2
J: TRBJ2-3
size: -
V: TRBV7-2
length: 16
DNA: TGTGCCAGCAGCTTCCAGGCTAGCGGTCGTCCAGATACGCAGTATTTT
CDR3: CASSFQASGRPDTQYF

D: -
J: TRBJ1-4
size: -
V: TRBV7-9
length: 14
DNA: TGTGCCAGCACCGCACAAGCAACTAATGAAAAACTGTTTTTT
CDR3: CASTAQATNEKLFF

D: -
J: TRBJ2-7
size: -
V: TRBV28
length: 14
DNA: TGTGCCAGCAGCCCAGGAGGGTGGACCTACGAGCAGTACTTC
CDR3: CASSPGGWTYEQYF

D: -
J: TRBJ1-1
size: -
V: TRBV5-4
length: 14
DNA: TGTGCCAGCAGCTTAACTTTCGTGGGGCCGGTGTCTTTCTTT
CDR3: CASSLTFVGPVSFF

D: -
J: TRBJ2-3
size: -
V: TRBV27
length: 13
DNA: TGTGCCAGCAGCGACAGATTTACAGATACGCAGTATTTT
CDR3: CASSDRFTDTQYF

D: TRBD2
J: TRBJ2-1
size: -
V: TRBV27
length: 14
DNA: TGTGCCAGCAGCAGGACTAGCGGTTTCAATGAGCAGTTCTTC
CDR3: CASSRTSGFNEQFF

D: -
J: TRBJ1-6
size: -
V: TRBV30
length: 20
DNA: TGTGCCTGGAGTGTATCGCGAGGAGGGGACCAATACTCCTATAATTCACCCCTCCACTTT
CDR3: CAWSVSRGGDQYSYNSPLHF

D: TRBD1
J: TRBJ1-2
size: -
V: TRBV11-2
length: 19
DNA: TGTGCCAGCAGCTTAGTGAGAGGAAGCAGGGGGAAAGCTAACTATGGCTACACCTTC
CDR3: CASSLVRGSRGKANYGYTF

D: -
J: TRBJ1-2
size: -
V: TRBV11-2
length: 14
DNA: TGTGCCAGCAGCTTAGCCGGGAGGGGATATGGCTACACCTTC
CDR3: CASSLAGRGYGYTF

D: -
J: TRBJ2-3
size: -
V: TRBV6-5
length: 12
DNA: TGTGCCAGCAGCGTCGTTACAGATACGCAGTATTTT
CDR3: CASSVVTDTQYF

D: TRBD2
J: TRBJ2-3
size: -
V: TRBV4-2
length: 17
DNA: TGTGCCAGCAGCCAAGGCCCGGCGGGGGGCCGCACAGATACGCAGTATTTT
CDR3: CASSQGPAGGRTDTQYF

D: -
J: TRBJ2-6
size: -
V: TRBV19
length: 16
DNA: TGTGCCAGTAGTATGACTAGTTCCTCTGGGGCCAACGTCCTGACTTTC
CDR3: CASSMTSSSGANVLTF

D: TRBD2
J: TRBJ2-5
size: -
V: TRBV3-1/TRBV3-2
length: 16
DNA: TGTGCCAGCAGCGACCAACTAGCGGGAGTTTCAGAGACCCAGTACTTC
CDR3: CASSDQLAGVSETQYF

D: TRBD1
J: TRBJ1-1
size: -
V: TRBV11-2
length: 14
DNA: TGTGCCAGCAGCCCTAGGACAGGGGTGACTGAAGCTTTCTTT
CDR3: CASSPRTGVTEAFF

D: TRBD2
J: TRBJ2-3
size: -
V: TRBV9
length: 16
DNA: TGTGCCAGCAGCGTAGTGGCGGGAGGGTCATCAGATACGCAGTATTTT
CDR3: CASSVVAGGSSDTQYF

D: TRBD1
J: TRBJ1-1
size: few
V: TRBV19
length: 14
DNA: TGTGCCAGTAGTATACCCAGACAGGGCACTGAAGCTTTCTTT
CDR3: CASSIPRQGTEAFF

D: -
J: TRBJ1-2
size: few
V: TRBV10-3
length: 14
DNA: TGTGCCATCAGTGACCCGAAGGGGAACTATGGCTACACCTTC
CDR3: CAISDPKGNYGYTF